Sequencing of this TCR beta chain was carried out in a study of blood T cell repertoires in COVID-19. Overall study context: Some COVID-19 samples were acute and others convalescent; all came from the United States, Italy and Spain. In each case, the material was cDNA or gDNA derived from T cells, B-cell-depleted T cells, or PBMCs.

Authors' methods: Reference gene primer amplification gave estimated nucleated cell counts. Libraries were prepared by immunoSEQ multiplex PCR; TCRdb keeps only in-frame clonotypes and omits some of them. V, J and clone size reflect that table, while D and trimming were determined from the DNA. The sample lists about 69,000 clones, around 91% occurring once. The CDR3 is made up of 15 amino acids. Trimming stripped 4 bases from V and 0 bases from J, with 11 bases between. Germline loops: CDR1 SGHRS, CDR2 YFSETQ. Sequencing was performed on peripheral blood. This receptor was identified in a man in his forties or fifties with acute or convalescent COVID-19. This chain connects TRBV5-1 to TRBJ1-5; the D gene is possibly TRBD1 (6 bases). The CDR3 sequence is CASSRGSDSNQPQHF. The CDR3 DNA is TGCGCCAGCAGCAGGGGGTCCGATAGCAATCAGCCCCAGCATTTT.